Listed here are 6 T cell receptor beta chains from one sample, sequenced in a study of T-cell memory formation after mild COVID-19 (dated by TCRdb to about 2021). Libraries were prepared through 5' RACE. The sequencer was an Illumina NovaSeq 6000. The raw public data were reprocessed by TCRdb itself: fastp quality trimming at Q25, MiXCR clonotype calling, in-frame beta chains only. Each entry merges the rows of one CDR3 protein and shows their most common DNA and genes. The sample data list 360,000 or so distinct CDR3 sequences, and around 28% of these were observed just once. The leading ten clones occupy about 13% of the sample. Sequencing was performed on PBMCs or a T cell subset sorted from them (not recorded which). The receptor source for this set is an adult woman who had mild COVID-19 (a few samples of this study predate the infection). The sample titles of this study are shuffled in the database, so cell type and time point are left out; the donor was told from shared clones.

The chain is built from TRBV6-5 and TRBJ2-1; D might be TRBD2 (6 bases). The CDR3 runs to 14 residues. Trimming shortened V by 1 base and J by 8 bases, and 12 bases separated the two germline ends. The germline gives CDR1 MNHEY, CDR2 SVGAGI. The CDR3 DNA reads as TGTGCCAGCAGTTACTTCCCCGGGGGTGATGAGCAGTTCTTC. Residues: CASSYFPGGDEQFF.

This clonotype was picked up a small number of times. The chain carries TRBV29-1 and TRBJ2-5; D perhaps matches TRBD1 (6 bases). The V end lost 6 bases, the J end lost 4 bases, and 15 bases lay between the germline ends. Germline V CDR1 and CDR2: SQVTM, ANQGSEA. CDR3 length: 13 residues. CDR3 sequence: CSVPPTGSETQYF. CDR3 DNA sequence: TGCAGCGTCCCACCCACAGGGTCAGAGACCCAGTACTTC.

The V call is TRBV4-2, the J call TRBJ2-2, with D possibly being TRBD1 (5 bases). The CDR3 contains 17 residues. In germline, CDR1 is LGHNA, CDR2 YNFKEQ. V was cut by 5 bases and J by 0 bases, with 16 bases left in between. The CDR3 is CASSGSPWTSNTGELFF. CDR3 coding DNA: TGTGCCAGCAGCGGATCCCCCTGGACATCGAACACCGGGGAGCTGTTTTTT.

The V and J genes are TRBV12-3 or TRBV12-4 and TRBJ2-7; the D gene is possibly TRBD2 (5 bases). The CDR3 length is 15 residues. V was cut by 6 bases and J by 0 bases, with 15 bases left in between. As DNA, the CDR3 is TGTGCCAGCAGGCCTGGAGGAAGGGTCTCCTACGAGCAGTACTTC. Its translation: CASRPGGRVSYEQYF.

V and J are TRBV2 and TRBJ2-5; a possible D gene is TRBD2 (5 bases). The CDR3 loop spans 13 amino acids. Between the trimmed V and J ends, which lost 8 bases and 5 bases, there was a span of 15 bases. Germline assignment: CDR1 SNHLY and CDR2 FYNNEI. The DNA of the CDR3 is TGTGCCAGCGGAAAAGCGAGAGGGGAGACCCAGTACTTC. This sequence encodes CASGKARGETQYF.

The J gene is TRBJ2-5, the V gene TRBV6-2 or TRBV6-3; 13 positions agree with TRBD2. The CDR3 is 18 amino acids. Trimming at V came to 6 bases and at J to 5 bases, leaving 15 bases not matched to a gene. Germline CDR1 MNHEY, CDR2 SVGEGT. The CDR3 DNA is TGTGCCAGCAGCCGGACACACACGGGACTAGCGGGATTTGAGACCCAGTACTTC. Translating gives CASSRTHTGLAGFETQYF.